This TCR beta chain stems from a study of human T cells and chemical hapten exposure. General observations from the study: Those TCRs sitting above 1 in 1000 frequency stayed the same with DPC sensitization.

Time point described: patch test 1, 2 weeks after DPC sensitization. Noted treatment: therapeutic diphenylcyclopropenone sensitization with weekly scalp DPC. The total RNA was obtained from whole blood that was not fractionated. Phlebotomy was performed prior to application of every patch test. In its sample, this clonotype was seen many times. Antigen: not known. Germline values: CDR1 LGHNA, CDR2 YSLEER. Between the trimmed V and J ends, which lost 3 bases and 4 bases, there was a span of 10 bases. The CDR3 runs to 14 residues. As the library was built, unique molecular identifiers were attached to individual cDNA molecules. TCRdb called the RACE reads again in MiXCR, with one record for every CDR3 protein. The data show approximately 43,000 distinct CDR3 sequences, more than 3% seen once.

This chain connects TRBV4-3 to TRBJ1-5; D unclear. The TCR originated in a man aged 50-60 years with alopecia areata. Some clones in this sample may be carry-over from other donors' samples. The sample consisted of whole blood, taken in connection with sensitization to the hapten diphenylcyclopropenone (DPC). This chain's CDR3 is CASSHGLTNQPQHF. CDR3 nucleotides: TGCGCCAGCAGCCATGGACTCACGAATCAGCCCCAGCATTTT.